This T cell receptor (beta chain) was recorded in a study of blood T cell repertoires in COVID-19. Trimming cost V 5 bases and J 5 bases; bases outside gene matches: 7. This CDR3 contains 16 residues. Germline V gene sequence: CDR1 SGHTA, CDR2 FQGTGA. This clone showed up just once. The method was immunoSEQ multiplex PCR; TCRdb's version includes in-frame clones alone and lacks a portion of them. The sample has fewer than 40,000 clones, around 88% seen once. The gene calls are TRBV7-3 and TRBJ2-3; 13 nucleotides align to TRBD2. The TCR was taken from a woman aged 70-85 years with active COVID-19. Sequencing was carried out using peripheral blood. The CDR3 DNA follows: TGTGCCAGCAGCCAGACTAGCGGGGGGCATCGAGATACGCAGTATTTT. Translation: CASSQTSGGHRDTQYF.